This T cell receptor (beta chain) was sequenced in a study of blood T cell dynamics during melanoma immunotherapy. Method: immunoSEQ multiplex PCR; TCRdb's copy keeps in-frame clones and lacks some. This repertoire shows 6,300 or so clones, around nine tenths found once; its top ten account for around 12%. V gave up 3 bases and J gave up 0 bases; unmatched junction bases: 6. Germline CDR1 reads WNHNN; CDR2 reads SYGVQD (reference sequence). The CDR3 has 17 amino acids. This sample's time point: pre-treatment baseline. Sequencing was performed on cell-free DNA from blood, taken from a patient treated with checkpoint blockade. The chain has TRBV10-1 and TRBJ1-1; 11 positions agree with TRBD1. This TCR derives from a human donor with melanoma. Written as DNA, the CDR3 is TGCGCCAGCAGTGACCGGACAGGGGGCGGGATGAACACTGAAGCTTTCTTT. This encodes CASSDRTGGGMNTEAFF.